A selection of T cell receptor beta chains follows, all from one sample in a study of blood T cell repertoires in COVID-19. Using immunoSEQ multiplex PCR, the repertoire was profiled, and TCRdb retains in-frame clones only, with some absent. The table includes about 150,000 clones, roughly 89% detected once. Sequenced: peripheral blood. The source of these receptors is a man in his 60s with active or convalescent COVID-19. The CDR3 runs from the conserved cysteine through the conserved F or W.

V gene,CDR3 protein
TRBV24-1,CATRRTGTTDTQYF
TRBV12-2,CAGPTKTYNEQFF
TRBV21-1,CASSGGYSGANVLTF
TRBV18,CASSPPGLAGLNEQYF
TRBV5-1,CASSLGEAKNIQYF
TRBV4-3,CASSQETAGYNSPLHF
TRBV27,CASSQTSGSIYEQYF
TRBV19,CASSQGREAFF
TRBV15,CATSRGGRGQQPQHF
TRBV7-3,CASSRGGDTDTQYF
TRBV6-2/TRBV6-3,CASSNDRRTYNSPLHF
TRBV10-3,CAISGSAQGDEKLFF
TRBV28,CASSSYREEQYF
TRBV5-1,CASSFGEQYNEQFF
TRBV4-3,CASSQDHSAGGNQPQHF
TRBV28,CASSSPGTGTPYEQYF
TRBV27,CASSVQVNQPQHF
TRBV2,CASSGRSHNEQFF
TRBV4-3,CASSQDSGLNQPQHF
TRBV6-5,CASRRALNTEAFF
TRBV30,CAWKQGENTEAFF
TRBV2,CASSELASPLHF
TRBV27,CASSLSPGQGNYGYTF
TRBV19,CASSMDRGSFYGYTF
TRBV24-1,CATSDRGPAGGYTF
TRBV30,CAWSYGTAGKETQYF
TRBV4-2,CASSQNPGQGNGGYTF
TRBV2,CASSDADGDTLNRFNQPQHF
TRBV3-1/TRBV3-2,CASSQVSRWTANTEAFF
TRBV27,CASSEGTATFYGYTF
TRBV5-1,CASSYEGGVTDTQYF